The clone carrying this T cell receptor (beta chain) was seen many times. Using unique molecular identifiers, the investigators prepared the TCRbeta library. Each CDR3 protein is one row after TCRdb ran MiXCR on the PCR reads. The sample shows fewer than 130,000 distinct CDR3 sequences, around 10% of them seen only once. These data belong to a study of T-cell reconstitution after alpha-beta-depleted transplantation in children. CDR1 and CDR2 from the germline V gene are SGHRS and YFSETQ. The junction had 10 bases not matched to a gene; V was cut back by 6 bases and J by 5 bases. CDR3 length: 14 amino acids.

This chain links TRBV5-1 with TRBJ1-1; the match to TRBD1 covers 7 bases. The sequence came from a human donor who donated a stem cell graft to a child with acute lymphoblastic leukemia. Sequenced material: PBMCs from the stem cell graft donor, taken from the stem cell graft. CDR3 sequence (DNA): TGCGCCAGCAAGCGTCAGGGGGTAGGGACTGAAGCTTTCTTT. It translates to CASKRQGVGTEAFF.